These 15 T cell receptor beta chains came from one sample sequenced in a study of Ad26.COV2.S vaccination and SARS-CoV-2 variants. Sequencing was performed with immunoSEQ multiplex PCR; in TCRdb, only in-frame clones are kept and a portion is missing. In the table there are roughly 330,000 clones, almost 90% of which are singletons. Described treatment: some 20 received Ad26.COV2.S at low or high dose, single or two shots; about 5 received placebo; per-sample allocation not given. Day 63 after the first vaccine or placebo injection was the time point for sampling. Sequenced here: peripheral blood, sampled in a trial of Ad26.COV2.S vaccine versus placebo. Every receptor here comes from a person between 18 and 65 years old who received the Ad26.COV2.S COVID-19 vaccine or a placebo.

J is TRBJ2-3 and V is TRBV2; either TRBD1 or TRBD2 may fit D (5 bases each). This CDR3 is 16 amino acids long. V was clipped by 3 bases and J by 0 bases, with 13 bases between them. The germline CDR1 and CDR2 sequences are SNHLY and FYNNEI. DNA for the CDR3: TGTGCCAGCAGTGATAGGTCGGGACGAAGCACAGATACGCAGTATTTT. Translation gives CASSDRSGRSTDTQYF.

The chain couples TRBV25-1 to TRBJ2-1; TRBD2 aligns across 9 bases. Germline CDR1 is MGHDK and CDR2 is SYGVNS. The CDR3 has 14 residues. V was clipped by 6 bases and J by 12 bases; unmatched bases: 12. CDR3 sequence reads: CASRGFRRREGQFF. The CDR3 region has the DNA TGTGCCAGCAGGGGATTTAGGCGGCGGGAGGGGCAGTTCTTC.

The chain joins TRBV11-2 to TRBJ1-4; D is uncertain. CDR1 SGHAT and CDR2 FQNNGV come from the germline V gene. The CDR3 is 15 residues long. V gave up 5 bases and J gave up 4 bases, with 14 bases separating them. The CDR3 spells CASSHPGSLNEKLFF. The CDR3 DNA reads as TGTGCCAGCAGCCACCCGGGGAGTCTTAATGAAAAACTGTTTTTT.

The gene calls are TRBV4-1 and TRBJ2-7; TRBD1 might be the D (5 bases). Trimming took 1 base from V and 1 from J, leaving 8 bases between them. CDR1 and CDR2 (germline): MGHRA, YSYEKL. The CDR3 has 14 residues. The CDR3 loop is CASSQAPGSYEQYF. DNA for the CDR3: TGCGCCAGCAGCCAAGCCCCAGGGTCCTACGAGCAGTACTTC.

The gene calls are TRBV6-5 and TRBJ1-2; no reliable D call. The ends were cut back, 3 bases at V and 4 bases at J, with 15 bases in the middle. The germline V gene encodes CDR1 MNHEY and CDR2 SVGAGI. The length of the CDR3 is 15 residues. The CDR3 bases are TGTGCCAGCAGTTATGACCATGGAGACACCTATGGCTACACCTTC. Amino acid sequence: CASSYDHGDTYGYTF.

This chain links TRBV10-3 with TRBJ1-2; no clear D gene. V shed 6 bases and J shed 8 bases, with 19 bases lying between them. This CDR3 has 14 amino acids. Germline V gives CDR1 ENHRY, CDR2 SYGVKD. CDR3 nucleotide sequence: TGTGCCATCAGAACGATTGGCGCCCAGAAGGGCTACACCTTC. This codes for CAIRTIGAQKGYTF.

The CDR3 here is CASSGSYNSPLHF. The CDR3, as DNA: TGTGCCAGCAGTGGGTCCTATAATTCACCCCTCCACTTT. This rearrangement joins TRBV2 to TRBJ1-6, with unresolved D. V lost 4 bases, J lost 1 base, and 2 bases lay in between. CDR1 and CDR2 from the germline V gene are SNHLY and FYNNEI. The CDR3 consists of 13 residues.

The chain carries TRBV29-1 and TRBJ1-1; D unclear. V lost 0 bases to trimming and J lost 0 bases, with 26 bases between them. CDR3 length: 20 amino acids. Germline loops: CDR1 SQVTM, CDR2 ANQGSEA. The chain's CDR3 is CSVEDYQAPEVGNMNTEAFF. The CDR3 region has the DNA TGCAGCGTTGAAGATTACCAGGCCCCCGAGGTCGGGAACATGAACACTGAAGCTTTCTTT.

The V gene is TRBV2, the J gene TRBJ1-6; D uncertain. CDR3 length: 14 residues. With 8 bases removed from V and 7 bases from J, the gap between germline ends came to 15 bases. Per germline, CDR1 SNHLY and CDR2 FYNNEI. The CDR3 is CASRFIERNSPLHF. The CDR3 region has the DNA TGTGCCAGCCGATTTATTGAAAGAAATTCACCCCTCCACTTT.

The chain employs TRBV7-9 and TRBJ1-1; D gene unclear. Germline CDR1 SEHNR, CDR2 FQNEAQ (reference sequence). The V and J ends lost 5 bases and 1 base respectively, with 11 bases between them. This CDR3 contains 14 residues. CDR3 amino acids: CASSLGLGNTEAFF. DNA for the CDR3: TGTGCCAGCAGCCTAGGGCTGGGGAACACTGAAGCTTTCTTT. Complete variable domain (other parts from reference TRBV7-9 and TRBJ1-1): DTGVSQNPRHKITKRGQNVTFRCDPISEHNRLYWYRQTLGQGPEFLTYFQNEAQLEKSRLLSDRFSAERPKGSFSTLEIQRTEQGDSAMYLCASSLGLGNTEAFFGQGTRLTVV.

This sequence joins TRBV5-1 and TRBJ2-1; 8 nucleotides agree with TRBD1. Germline V CDR1 and CDR2: SGHRS, YFSETQ. Trimming at V came to 0 bases and at J to 0 bases, leaving 11 bases not matched to a gene. The CDR3 sequence is 19 residues long. The CDR3 nucleotides read TGCGCCAGCAGCTTGGTTGGGACAGGTAAACTGAGCTCCTACAATGAGCAGTTCTTC. Translation gives CASSLVGTGKLSSYNEQFF.

The V call is TRBV2, the J call TRBJ2-5; 15 bases agree with TRBD2. The CDR3 has 20 amino acids. The V and J ends lost 6 bases and 2 bases, in that order; junction bases with no gene match: 16. Germline CDR1 is SNHLY and CDR2 is FYNNEI. The CDR3, as DNA: TGTGCCAGCAGCCAGGAAGTCGGGACTAGCGGGAGGCCGGGTCAAGAGACCCAGTACTTC. Encoded protein: CASSQEVGTSGRPGQETQYF. The entire variable domain, with the rest obtained from reference TRBV2 and TRBJ2-5, is as follows: EPEVTQTPSHQVTQMGQEVILRCVPISNHLYFYWYRQILGQKVEFLVSFYNNEISEKSEIFDDQFSVERPDGSNFTLKIRSTKLEDSAMYFCASSQEVGTSGRPGQETQYFGPGTRLLVL.

The rearrangement joins TRBV25-1 to TRBJ1-2; 7 bases line up with TRBD1. Germline lookup yields CDR1 MGHDK and CDR2 SYGVNS. V dropped 6 bases and J dropped 7; count of bases not matched to a gene: 14. The CDR3 length is 15 residues. CDR3 sequence (DNA): TGTGCCAGCAGCCCCCCGGGGACAGAGGGTTCTGGCTACACCTTC. Protein product: CASSPPGTEGSGYTF.

This rearrangement joins TRBV6-2 or TRBV6-3 to TRBJ2-1; 10 bases are a match to TRBD2. Germline lookup yields CDR1 MNHEY and CDR2 SVGEGT. Trimming cost V 5 bases and J 9 bases; bases outside gene matches: 10. The CDR3 sequence is 15 residues long. Written as DNA, the CDR3 is TGTGCCAGCAGTCCCCTCGAGCGGGAGGGGAGTGAGCAGTTCTTC. Translation: CASSPLEREGSEQFF.

The rearrangement links TRBV5-4 to TRBJ1-2; D gene uncertain. The CDR3 has 14 residues. In germline, CDR1 is SGHNT, CDR2 YYREEE (reference sequence). The ends were cut back, 0 bases at V and 4 bases at J, with 10 bases in the middle. CDR3 loop: CASSLELGSYGYTF. CDR3 DNA: TGTGCCAGCAGCTTGGAGTTAGGTTCCTATGGCTACACCTTC.